The T cell receptor beta chain described here comes from a study of blood T cell repertoires in COVID-19 (dated by TCRdb to 2019 to 2021). In the study overall: Samples covering the acute and convalescent phases of COVID-19 were provided by collaborators in the United States, Italy and Spain. The repertoires were released in a freely available public database meant as a resource for research on the immune response to SARS-CoV-2. The samples were drawn from two sources: the first 160 participants of the ongoing ImmuneRACE study, and over 950 subjects contributed by 6 global collaborators. Where HLA class I and class II types were available, the types were taken from metadata supplied by the sample provider, not from assay-based typing. The material from the prospective study consisted of cDNA or gDNA derived from T cells, B-cell-depleted T cells, or PBMCs. A de-identified subject ID, COVID-19 status, age in years and sex were almost always included in the sample metadata. Deeply sampled blood TCRbeta repertoires from subjects exposed to, actively infected with, or recovered from COVID-19 were included in the dataset.

As concerns this clone: Its antigen target is currently unknown. Base qualities are not recorded, but no much larger clone differs from it by a single base.

Results and caveats for the whole study, not just this receptor: The amount of clinical and demographic metadata varied by source and participant and was provided uncurated.

At the junction V is shortened by 4 bases and J by 0 bases; bases outside the gene matches: 7. From cysteine to phenylalanine, the CDR3 is 17 amino acids long. Left in the record is the CDR3 DNA by itself, 51 bases read in frame from the first base. The germline V gene specifies SGHTS as CDR1 and YDEGEE as CDR2. Participants in the prospective study were aged about 18 to 95 years, lived in about two dozen United States geographic areas, and enrolled through a virtual design. Cohort assignment in the prospective study relied on participant-reported clinical history from a screening survey and a study questionnaire. Recovered participants in ImmuneRACE Cohort 3 were defined as having two consecutive negative NP/OP PCR tests, clearance from a healthcare professional, or resolution of symptoms. Each participant in the prospective study had whole blood, serum and a nasopharyngeal or oropharyngeal swab collected by mobile phlebotomists. Additional blood draws and questionnaires over an approximately two-month period could optionally be provided by prospective study participants. Blood samples from the prospective study were shipped frozen or at room temperature prior to DNA extraction.

TCRbeta CDR3 regions were amplified from genomic DNA using the immunoSEQ Assay, a bias-controlled multiplex PCR. Turning to the authors' computational methods: The number of nucleated cells in each sample was estimated by amplification of reference gene primers within the assay. To quantify the absolute abundance of each unique TCRbeta CDR3 rearrangement, sequence reads were collapsed and filtered. For each sample, productive Simpson clonality was calculated as the square root of Simpson's diversity index over productive rearrangements. TCRdb stores this immuneACCESS table with in-frame sequences only. Part of the clones is absent; in the studies checked, under half of the shortfall reflects unresolved V genes, and no reason is known for the rest. The V and J calls and clone size come from that table; D and trimming were worked out from the DNA. Here the sample has 200,000 or so clones; approximately 83% occur a single time. The ten largest clones represent around 7.5% of the sample.

This chain is built from TRBV5-8 and TRBJ1-4, with 9 middle bases fitting TRBD1. The TCR comes from a middle-aged man who had recovered from COVID-19. Sequenced: PBMCs or T cells enriched from blood (not recorded which). The nucleotide sequence reads as follows: TGTGCCAGCAGCCCGGGGACAGGGATCGCAACTAATGAAAAACTGTTTTTT. It specifies CASSPGTGIATNEKLFF. The full variable domain, with segments outside the CDR3 supplied by the reference TRBV5-8 and TRBJ1-4 proteins, appears as EAGVTQSPTHLIKTRGQQATLRCSPISGHTSVYWYQQALGLGLQFLLWYDEGEERNRGNFPPRFSGRQFPNYSSELNVNALELEDSALYLCASSPGTGIATNEKLFFGSGTQLSVL.